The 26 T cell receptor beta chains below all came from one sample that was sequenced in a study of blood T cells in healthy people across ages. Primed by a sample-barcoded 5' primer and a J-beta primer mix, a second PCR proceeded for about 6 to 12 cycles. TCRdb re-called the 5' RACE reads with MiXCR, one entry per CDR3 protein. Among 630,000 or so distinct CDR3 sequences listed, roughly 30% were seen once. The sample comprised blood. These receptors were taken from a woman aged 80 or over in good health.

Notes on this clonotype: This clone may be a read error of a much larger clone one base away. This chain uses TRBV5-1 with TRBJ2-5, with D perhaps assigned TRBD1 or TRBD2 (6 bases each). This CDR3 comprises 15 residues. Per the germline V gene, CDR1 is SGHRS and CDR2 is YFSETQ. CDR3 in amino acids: CASSFGGGRQDTQYF. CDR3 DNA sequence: TGCGCCAGCAGCTTTGGTGGGGGGCGCCAAGACACCCAGTACTTC.

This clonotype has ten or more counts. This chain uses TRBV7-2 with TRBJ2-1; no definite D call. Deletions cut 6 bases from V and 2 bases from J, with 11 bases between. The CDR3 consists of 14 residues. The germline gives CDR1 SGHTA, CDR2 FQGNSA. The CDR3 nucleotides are TGTGCCAGCAGTTTTCTGGCCACCTACAATGAGCAGTTCTTC. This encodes CASSFLATYNEQFF.

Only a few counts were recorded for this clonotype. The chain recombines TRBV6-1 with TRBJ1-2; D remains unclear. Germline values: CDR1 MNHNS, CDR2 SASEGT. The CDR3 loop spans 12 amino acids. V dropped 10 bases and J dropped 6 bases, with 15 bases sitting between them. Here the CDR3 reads CATDGRANGYTF. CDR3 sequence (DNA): TGTGCCACCGACGGGAGGGCAAATGGCTACACCTTC.

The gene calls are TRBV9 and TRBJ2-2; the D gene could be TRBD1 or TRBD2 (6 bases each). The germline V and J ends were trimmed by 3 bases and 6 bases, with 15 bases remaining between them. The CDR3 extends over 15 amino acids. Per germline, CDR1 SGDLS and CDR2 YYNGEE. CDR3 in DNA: TGTGCCAGCAGCGAGGGGGGTTTGCTAGCCGGGGAGCTGTTTTTT. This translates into CASSEGGLLAGELFF.

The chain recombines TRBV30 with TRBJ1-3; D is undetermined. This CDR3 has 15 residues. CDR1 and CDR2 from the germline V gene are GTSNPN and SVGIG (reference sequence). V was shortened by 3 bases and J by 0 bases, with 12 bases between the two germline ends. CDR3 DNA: TGTGCCTGGAGACCTTCGCCCGGCTCTGGAAACACCATATATTTT. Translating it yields CAWRPSPGSGNTIYF.

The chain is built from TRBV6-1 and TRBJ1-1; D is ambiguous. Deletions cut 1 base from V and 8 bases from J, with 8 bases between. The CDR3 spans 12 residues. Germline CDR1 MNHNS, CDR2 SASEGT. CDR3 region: CASSEGAYEAFF. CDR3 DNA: TGTGCCAGCAGTGAAGGGGCCTACGAAGCTTTCTTT.

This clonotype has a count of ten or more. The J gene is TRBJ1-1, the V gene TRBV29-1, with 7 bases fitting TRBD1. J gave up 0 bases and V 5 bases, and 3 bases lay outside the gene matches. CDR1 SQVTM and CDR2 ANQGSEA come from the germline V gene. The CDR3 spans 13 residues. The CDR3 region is CSVHRGLNTEAFF. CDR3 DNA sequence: TGCAGCGTTCACAGGGGACTGAACACTGAAGCTTTCTTT.

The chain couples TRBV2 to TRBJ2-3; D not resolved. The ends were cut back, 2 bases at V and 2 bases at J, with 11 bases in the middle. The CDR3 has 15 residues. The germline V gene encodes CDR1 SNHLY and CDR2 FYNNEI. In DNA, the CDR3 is TGTGCCAGCAGTGAACTCCCGTCGAACACAGATACGCAGTATTTT. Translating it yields CASSELPSNTDTQYF.

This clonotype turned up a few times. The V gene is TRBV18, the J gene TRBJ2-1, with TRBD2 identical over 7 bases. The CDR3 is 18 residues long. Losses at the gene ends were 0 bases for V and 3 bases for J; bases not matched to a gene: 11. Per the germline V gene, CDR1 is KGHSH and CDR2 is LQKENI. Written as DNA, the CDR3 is TGTGCCAGCTCACCACCGGGAGTCGGGGGGTCCTTCTACAATGAGCAGTTCTTC. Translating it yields CASSPPGVGGSFYNEQFF.

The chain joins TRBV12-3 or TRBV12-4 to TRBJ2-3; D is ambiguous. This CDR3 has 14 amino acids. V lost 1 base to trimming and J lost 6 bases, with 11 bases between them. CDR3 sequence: CASSLVRRLDTQYF. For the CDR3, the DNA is TGTGCCAGCAGTTTAGTACGGAGACTGGATACGCAGTATTTT.

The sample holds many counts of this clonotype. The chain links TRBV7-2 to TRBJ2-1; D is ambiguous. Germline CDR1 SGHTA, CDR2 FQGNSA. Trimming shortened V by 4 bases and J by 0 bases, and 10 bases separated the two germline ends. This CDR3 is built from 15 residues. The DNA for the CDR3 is TGTGCCAGCAGCTCCCGAGGTAGCTCCTACAATGAGCAGTTCTTC. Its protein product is CASSSRGSSYNEQFF.

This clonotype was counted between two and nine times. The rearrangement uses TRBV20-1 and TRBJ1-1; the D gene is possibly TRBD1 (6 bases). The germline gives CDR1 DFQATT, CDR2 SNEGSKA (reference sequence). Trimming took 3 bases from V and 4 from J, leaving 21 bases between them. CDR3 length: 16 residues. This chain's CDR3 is CSASRGGRLGATEAFF. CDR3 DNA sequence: TGCAGTGCTAGTCGTGGGGGGCGCTTAGGGGCCACTGAAGCTTTCTTT.

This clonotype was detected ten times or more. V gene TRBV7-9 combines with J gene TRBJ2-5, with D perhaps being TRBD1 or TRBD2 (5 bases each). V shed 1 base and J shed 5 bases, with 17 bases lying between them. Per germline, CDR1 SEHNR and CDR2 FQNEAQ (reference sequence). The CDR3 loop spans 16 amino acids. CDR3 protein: CASSLELPGEGETQYF. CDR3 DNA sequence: TGTGCCAGCAGCTTAGAGCTGCCGGGTGAGGGGGAGACCCAGTACTTC.

In DNA, the CDR3 is TGTGCCAGCAGGTCGGATCAATCGGTGAACACCATATATTTT. As protein: CASRSDQSVNTIYF. The chain links TRBV12-3 or TRBV12-4 to TRBJ1-3; D call uncertain. CDR3 size: 14 residues. V dropped 6 bases and J dropped 7 bases, with 16 bases sitting between them.

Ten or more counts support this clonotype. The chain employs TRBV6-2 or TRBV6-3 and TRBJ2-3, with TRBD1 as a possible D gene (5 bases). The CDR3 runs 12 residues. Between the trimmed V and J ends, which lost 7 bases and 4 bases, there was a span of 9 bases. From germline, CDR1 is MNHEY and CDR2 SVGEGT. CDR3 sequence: CASKTGADTQYF. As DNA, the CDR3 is TGTGCCAGCAAAACAGGAGCAGATACGCAGTATTTT.

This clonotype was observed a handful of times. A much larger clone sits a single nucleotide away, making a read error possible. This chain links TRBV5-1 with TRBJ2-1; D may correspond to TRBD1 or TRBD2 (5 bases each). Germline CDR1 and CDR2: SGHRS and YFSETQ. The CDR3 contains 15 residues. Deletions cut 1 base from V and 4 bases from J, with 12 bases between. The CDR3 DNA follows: TGCGCCAGCAGCTTGCGGGGACGGCTGTACAATGAGCAGTTCTTC. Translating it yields CASSLRGRLYNEQFF.

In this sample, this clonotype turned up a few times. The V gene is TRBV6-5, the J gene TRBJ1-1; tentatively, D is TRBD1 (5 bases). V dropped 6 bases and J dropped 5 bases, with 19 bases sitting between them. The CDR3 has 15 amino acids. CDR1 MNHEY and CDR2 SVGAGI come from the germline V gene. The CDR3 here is CASRKMGPLGTEAFF. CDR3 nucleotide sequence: TGTGCCAGCAGGAAAATGGGACCTTTAGGGACTGAAGCTTTCTTT.

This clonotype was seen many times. The CDR3 nucleotides are TGCGCCAGCAGCTTGGCCGGAGGACAGGGCTACAATGAGCAGTTCTTC. This gives the protein CASSLAGGQGYNEQFF. The rearrangement uses TRBV5-1 and TRBJ2-1; 8 nucleotides align to TRBD1. Trimming at V came to 0 bases and at J to 3 bases, leaving 5 bases not matched to a gene. Germline-derived CDR1 and CDR2 are SGHRS and YFSETQ. This CDR3 has 16 residues.

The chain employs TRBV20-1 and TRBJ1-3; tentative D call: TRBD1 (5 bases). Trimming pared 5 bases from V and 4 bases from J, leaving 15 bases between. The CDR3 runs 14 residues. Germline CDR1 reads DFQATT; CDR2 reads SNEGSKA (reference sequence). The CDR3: CSAERTGYGNTIYF. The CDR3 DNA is TGCAGTGCTGAAAGAACAGGCTACGGAAACACCATATATTTT.

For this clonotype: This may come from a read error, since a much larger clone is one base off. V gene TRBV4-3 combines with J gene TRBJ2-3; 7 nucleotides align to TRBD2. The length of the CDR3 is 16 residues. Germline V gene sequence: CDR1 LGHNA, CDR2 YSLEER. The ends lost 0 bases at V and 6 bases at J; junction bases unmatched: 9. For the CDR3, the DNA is TGCGCCAGCAGCCAAGAAAGCGGGACCCCCATGGATACGCAGTATTTT. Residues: CASSQESGTPMDTQYF.

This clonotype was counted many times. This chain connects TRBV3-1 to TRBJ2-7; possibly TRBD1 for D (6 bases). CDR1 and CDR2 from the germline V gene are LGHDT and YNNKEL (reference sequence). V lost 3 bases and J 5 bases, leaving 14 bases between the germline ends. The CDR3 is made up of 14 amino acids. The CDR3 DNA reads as TGTGCCAGCAGCCATGATCAGGGGCACGACGAGCAGTACTTC. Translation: CASSHDQGHDEQYF.

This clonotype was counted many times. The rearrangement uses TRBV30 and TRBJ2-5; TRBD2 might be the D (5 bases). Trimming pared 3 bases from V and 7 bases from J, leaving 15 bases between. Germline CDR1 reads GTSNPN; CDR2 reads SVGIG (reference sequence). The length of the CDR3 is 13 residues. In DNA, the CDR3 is TGTGCCTGGAGCCCCGCCGGGAAGGGGACCCAGTACTTC. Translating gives CAWSPAGKGTQYF.

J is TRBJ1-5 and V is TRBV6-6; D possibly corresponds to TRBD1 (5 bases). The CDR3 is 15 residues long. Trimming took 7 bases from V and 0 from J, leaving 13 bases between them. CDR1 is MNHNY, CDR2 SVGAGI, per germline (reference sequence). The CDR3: CASTRQQDSNQPQHF. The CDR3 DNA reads TGTGCCAGCACCCGTCAACAGGATAGCAATCAGCCCCAGCATTTT.

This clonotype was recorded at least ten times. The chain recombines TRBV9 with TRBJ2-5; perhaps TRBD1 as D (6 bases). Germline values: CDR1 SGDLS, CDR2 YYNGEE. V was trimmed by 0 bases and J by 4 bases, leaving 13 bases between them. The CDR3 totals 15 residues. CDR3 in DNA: TGTGCCAGCAGCGTAGAGGGCAGGGGCGGAGAGACCCAGTACTTC. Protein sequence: CASSVEGRGGETQYF.

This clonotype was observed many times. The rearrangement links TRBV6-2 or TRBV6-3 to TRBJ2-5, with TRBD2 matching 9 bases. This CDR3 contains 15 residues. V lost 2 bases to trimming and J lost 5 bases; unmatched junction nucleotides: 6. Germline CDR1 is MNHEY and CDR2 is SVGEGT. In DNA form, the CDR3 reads TGTGCCAGCAGTTACGGACTAGCGCCGGCTGAGACCCAGTACTTC. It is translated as CASSYGLAPAETQYF.

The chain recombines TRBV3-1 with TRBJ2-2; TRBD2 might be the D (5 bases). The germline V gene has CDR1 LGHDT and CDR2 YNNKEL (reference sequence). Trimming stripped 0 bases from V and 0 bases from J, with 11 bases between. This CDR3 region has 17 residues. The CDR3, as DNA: TGTGCCAGCAGCCAAGATTTGTCAGCGGCGAACACCGGGGAGCTGTTTTTT. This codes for CASSQDLSAANTGELFF. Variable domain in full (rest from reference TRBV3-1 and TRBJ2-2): DTAVSQTPKYLVTQMGNDKSIKCEQNLGHDTMYWYKQDSKKFLKIMFSYNNKELIINETVPNRFSPKSPDKAHLNLHINSLELGDSAVYFCASSQDLSAANTGELFFGEGSRLTVL.